The 8 T cell receptor beta chains reported below all come from one sample, sequenced in a study of early T cells in non-severe SARS-CoV-2 infection. TCRdb re-called the 5' RACE reads through MiXCR, storing one row per CDR3 protein. The data show tens of thousands of distinct CDR3 sequences, with more than 12% seen just once and roughly 3% held by the top ten. What was sequenced was whole blood. The receptor source for this set is an adult who was a healthcare worker with PCR-confirmed SARS-CoV-2 infection or an uninfected control (not recorded which).

This clonotype was counted many times. This sequence joins TRBV30 and TRBJ1-5; D is possibly TRBD1 (6 bases). The CDR3 spans 13 residues. Germline CDR1 GTSNPN, CDR2 SVGIG (reference sequence). Trimming removed 2 bases at V and 9 bases at J, with 14 bases between. The CDR3 protein is CAWSLQRGGPQHF. In DNA, the CDR3 is TGTGCCTGGAGTCTACAGCGAGGGGGGCCCCAGCATTTT.

CDR3 nucleotides: TGTGCCAGCAGCCAAGAACGCGCCGATGCCTCAGGGGCCAACGTCCTGACTTTC. Its protein is CASSQERADASGANVLTF. The chain recombines TRBV4-2 with TRBJ2-6; no clear D gene. The germline V gene has CDR1 LGHNA and CDR2 YNFKEQ. V was trimmed by 0 bases and J by 4 bases, leaving 16 bases between them. This CDR3 comprises 18 residues.

V gene TRBV3-1 combines with J gene TRBJ2-7, with D uncertain. The V and J ends lost 5 bases and 5 bases respectively, with 13 bases between them. The CDR3 covers 13 residues. The germline V gene encodes CDR1 LGHDT and CDR2 YNNKEL (reference sequence). The CDR3 bases are TGTGCCAGCAGCTCCCGACTGGTCAACGAGCAGTACTTC. Protein product: CASSSRLVNEQYF.

In this sample, this clonotype turned up many times. The chain carries TRBV29-1 and TRBJ1-1, with 7 bases aligning to TRBD1. The junction had 17 bases not matched to a gene; V was cut back by 2 bases and J by 8 bases. The length of the CDR3 is 16 residues. The germline CDR1 and CDR2 sequences are SQVTM and ANQGSEA. CDR3 in amino acids: CSVESSWAGGMLEAFF. The CDR3 DNA reads TGCAGCGTTGAAAGTTCGTGGGCAGGGGGGATGCTAGAAGCTTTCTTT.

This clonotype came up many times. The junction shows a germline mismatch at one end, possibly a read error. The genes are TRBV7-7 and TRBJ2-4; tentative D call: TRBD2 (6 bases). CDR3 length: 16 amino acids. Germline CDR1 SSHAT, CDR2 FNYEAQ (reference sequence). The CDR3 reads CASSLVRGEVKNIQYF. CDR3 DNA: TGTGCTAGCAGCTTAGTACGAGGGGAGGTCAAAAACATTCAGTACTTC.

The rearrangement uses TRBV4-1 and TRBJ1-1; D remains ambiguous. V lost 2 bases and J 4 bases, leaving 14 bases between the germline ends. This CDR3 has 15 amino acids. Germline CDR1 is MGHRA and CDR2 is YSYEKL. CDR3 DNA sequence: TGCGCCAGCAGCCAAAGCAGGAACCGGGGCACTGAAGCTTTCTTT. Residues: CASSQSRNRGTEAFF.

The V gene is TRBV5-4, the J gene TRBJ2-2; maybe TRBD2 (5 bases). From germline, CDR1 is SGHNT and CDR2 YYREEE (reference sequence). The germline V and J ends were trimmed by 3 bases and 7 bases, with 10 bases remaining between them. The CDR3 is 13 amino acids. This chain's CDR3 is CASSSLESGELFF. In nucleotides, the CDR3 is TGTGCCAGCAGCTCACTAGAGAGCGGGGAGCTGTTTTTT.

The chain carries TRBV29-1 and TRBJ2-1, with a possible D match to TRBD2 (6 bases). Germline loops: CDR1 SQVTM, CDR2 ANQGSEA. The CDR3 totals 10 residues. V was shortened by 4 bases and J by 8 bases, with 6 bases between the two germline ends. The CDR3 protein is CSVGGDEQFF. CDR3 sequence (DNA): TGCAGCGTTGGGGGGGATGAGCAGTTCTTC.